These 28 T cell receptor beta chains share one sample of origin, sequenced in a study of cytomegalovirus exposure and HLA in healthy donors. The PCR employed 60 Vbeta primers together with 13 Jbeta primers. Libraries were prepared by immunoSEQ multiplex PCR; TCRdb keeps only in-frame clonotypes and omits some of them. The table lists about 120,000 clones, more than 75% of them singletons. The sample was PBMCs. These TCRs come from a female donor in good health and CMV-seronegative.

The chain carries TRBV28 and TRBJ2-7; D may be TRBD1 (6 bases). V lost 3 bases to trimming and J lost 3 bases, with 9 bases between them. The length of the CDR3 is 13 residues. Per the germline V gene, CDR1 is MDHEN and CDR2 is SYDVKM. CDR3 nucleotides: TGTGCCAGCAGTTTCGGACAGCTCTACGAGCAGTACTTC. It is translated as CASSFGQLYEQYF.

The chain employs TRBV18 and TRBJ2-7; 9 bases are a match to TRBD2. With V trimmed by 0 bases and J by 5 bases, 5 bases remained unmatched. This CDR3 comprises 15 residues. Germline V gene sequence: CDR1 KGHSH, CDR2 LQKENI. CDR3 region: CASSPPAGGPNEQYF. For the CDR3, the DNA is TGTGCCAGCTCACCACCGGCGGGAGGGCCGAACGAGCAGTACTTC.

This clone was recorded a few times. CDR3 loop: CATSRAPTGDYGYTF. The DNA of the CDR3 is TGTGCCACCAGCAGAGCCCCGACAGGGGACTATGGCTACACCTTC. This sequence joins TRBV15 and TRBJ1-2; 8 bases match TRBD1. Germline lookup yields CDR1 LNHNV and CDR2 YYDKDF (reference sequence). The V segment lost 1 base and the J segment 3 bases; nucleotides outside the gene matches: 4. CDR3 length equals 15 residues.

The genes are TRBV2 and TRBJ2-5, with 8 bases fitting TRBD1. The DNA end lines up better with TRBJ2-7; the J call may be wrong. The CDR3 loop spans 14 amino acids. Germline lookup yields CDR1 SNHLY and CDR2 FYNNEI. The CDR3 coding sequence is TGTGCCAGCAATCGACAGGGGTCCCACTACGAGCAGTACTTC. It translates to CASNRQGSHYEQYF.

This clone appeared once. V is TRBV19 and J is TRBJ1-1; D is unresolved. Trimming cost V 2 bases and J 1 base, with 11 bases left between them. Germline loops: CDR1 LNHDA, CDR2 SQIVND (reference sequence). The CDR3 is 15 residues long. The DNA of the CDR3 is TGTGCCAGTAGTATATTTGCGGAGGCGAACACTGAAGCTTTCTTT. It yields the protein CASSIFAEANTEAFF.

The chain uses TRBV6-5 and TRBJ1-6; 10 bases match TRBD1. The CDR3 is 15 residues long. The V gene's germline CDR1 is MNHEY and CDR2 SVGAGI. The V and J ends lost 2 bases and 8 bases, in that order; junction bases with no gene match: 3. DNA of the CDR3: TGTGCCAGCAGTTACCTCGGGACAGGGGATTCACCCCTCCACTTT. Translating gives CASSYLGTGDSPLHF.

The chain recombines TRBV7-3 with TRBJ2-2, with 9 bases matching TRBD2. The CDR3 is made up of 14 amino acids. Germline CDR1 is SGHTA and CDR2 is FQGTGA. The junction had 7 bases not matched to a gene; V was cut back by 7 bases and J by 7 bases. The CDR3 protein is CASKAGGPDGELFF. The CDR3 DNA reads TGTGCCAGCAAGGCGGGAGGGCCCGACGGGGAGCTGTTTTTT.

This rearrangement joins TRBV5-6 to TRBJ2-7; D is undetermined. Trimming took 0 bases from V and 3 from J, leaving 4 bases between them. Per germline, CDR1 SGHDT and CDR2 YYEEEE. The CDR3 is made up of 12 amino acids. This CDR3 is CASSLGLYEQYF. The CDR3 DNA reads TGTGCCAGCAGCTTGGGACTCTACGAGCAGTACTTC.

This rearrangement joins TRBV4-3 to TRBJ2-7; 7 nucleotides align to TRBD2. Germline V gene data show CDR1 as LGHNA and CDR2 as YSLEER. The CDR3 has 13 amino acids. The junction had 5 bases not matched to a gene; V was cut back by 4 bases and J by 5 bases. The CDR3 DNA is TGCGCCAGCAGCCGGGAGGGGAAGGACGAGCAGTACTTC. Its translation is CASSREGKDEQYF.

Here the CDR3 reads CSVEEVQGAIPNYGYTF. In nucleotides, the CDR3 is TGCAGCGTTGAAGAGGTGCAGGGGGCGATCCCTAACTATGGCTACACCTTC. The rearrangement joins TRBV29-1 to TRBJ1-2; TRBD1 matches 8 bases. This CDR3 has 17 amino acids. With V trimmed by 0 bases and J by 0 bases, 9 bases remained unmatched. Germline CDR1 reads SQVTM; CDR2 reads ANQGSEA.

V usage is TRBV7-8 and J usage is TRBJ2-5; the D is unclear. The end of the DNA is better explained by TRBJ2-7, so the J call may be wrong. The CDR3 has 14 residues. Germline values: CDR1 SGHVS, CDR2 FQNEAQ. CDR3 sequence reads: CASSPRVSIYEQYF. CDR3 coding DNA: TGTGCCAGCAGCCCCCGGGTTTCTATATACGAGCAGTACTTC.

The chain uses TRBV7-9 and TRBJ2-7; 7 bases agree with TRBD2. V dropped 1 base and J dropped 2; count of bases not matched to a gene: 2. Looked up from germline, CDR1 is SEHNR and CDR2 is FQNEAQ (reference sequence). This CDR3 has 14 residues. The CDR3 spells CASSLVGTTYEQYF. CDR3 DNA: TGTGCCAGCAGCTTAGTAGGGACTACCTACGAGCAGTACTTC. Variable domain in full (rest from reference TRBV7-9 and TRBJ2-7): DTGVSQNPRHKITKRGQNVTFRCDPISEHNRLYWYRQTLGQGPEFLTYFQNEAQLEKSRLLSDRFSAERPKGSFSTLEIQRTEQGDSAMYLCASSLVGTTYEQYFGPGTRLTVT.

V and J are TRBV5-3 and TRBJ2-7, with D tentatively TRBD2 (6 bases). TRBV5-3 is identified as an open reading frame with a role that is uncertain. V dropped 0 bases and J dropped 2 bases, with 21 bases sitting between them. CDR3 length: 18 amino acids. CDR3 protein: CARSLVASRPLAAYEQYF. The CDR3 region has the DNA TGTGCCAGAAGCTTGGTGGCTTCTCGCCCACTAGCCGCCTACGAGCAGTACTTC.

The chain links TRBV5-1 to TRBJ2-1; 10 bases agree with TRBD1. The J segment lost 6 bases and the V segment lost 5 bases, leaving 5 bases of the junction unmatched. Germline V CDR1 and CDR2: SGHRS, YFSETQ. The CDR3 has 14 amino acids. In DNA, the CDR3 is TGCGCCAGCAGTCAGGGACAGGGGCCCAATGAGCAGTTCTTC. This codes for CASSQGQGPNEQFF.

The rearrangement uses TRBV2 and TRBJ2-1; 8 bases are shared with TRBD1. This CDR3 is built from 15 residues. From germline, CDR1 is SNHLY and CDR2 FYNNEI. V lost 7 bases to trimming and J lost 3 bases; unmatched junction nucleotides: 8. CDR3 residues: CASNAGTGGYNEQFF. The DNA for the CDR3 is TGTGCCAGCAACGCCGGGACAGGCGGCTACAATGAGCAGTTCTTC.

There are a few counts of this clone. The V gene is TRBV5-5, the J gene TRBJ2-7; weak D call: TRBD1 (6 bases). This CDR3 has 12 amino acids. Trimming took 3 bases from V and 4 from J, leaving 8 bases between them. Germline V CDR1 and CDR2: SGHKS, YYEKEE (reference sequence). DNA for the CDR3: TGTGCCAGCAGCTCACAGGGTTACGAGCAGTACTTC. Translation: CASSSQGYEQYF.

The chain is built from TRBV19 and TRBJ1-1; tentatively, D is TRBD1 (6 bases). Germline V CDR1 and CDR2: LNHDA, SQIVND (reference sequence). Trimming took 1 base from V and 3 from J, leaving 9 bases between them. The CDR3 totals 14 residues. The DNA for the CDR3 is TGTGCCAGTAGTATAGGAGGGGGTGACACTGAAGCTTTCTTT. As protein: CASSIGGGDTEAFF.

The gene calls are TRBV30 and TRBJ2-3; 8 bases agree with TRBD1. Germline loops: CDR1 GTSNPN, CDR2 SVGIG (reference sequence). This CDR3 region has 13 residues. V shed 2 bases and J 3 bases; nucleotides not matched to a gene: 1. The chain's CDR3 is CAWSRDRTDTQYF. CDR3 DNA: TGTGCCTGGAGTAGGGACAGGACAGATACGCAGTATTTT.

This rearrangement joins TRBV6-1 to TRBJ1-1; 9 bases fit TRBD1. This CDR3 has 13 amino acids. The germline CDR1 and CDR2 sequences are MNHNS and SASEGT. V lost 10 bases, J lost 4 bases, and 7 bases stayed unmatched. The DNA for the CDR3 is TGTGCCACCGACAGGGGGATGGGCACTGAAGCTTTCTTT. Its translation: CATDRGMGTEAFF.

This chain links TRBV18 with TRBJ2-7; TRBD2 agrees at 14 bases. The germline gives CDR1 KGHSH, CDR2 LQKENI. This CDR3 is 17 amino acids long. V shed 0 bases, J shed 2 bases, and the junction held 3 bases outside the gene matches. In DNA form, the CDR3 reads TGTGCCAGCTCACCACCCGGGACTAGCGGGAGCCCCTACGAGCAGTACTTC. This codes for CASSPPGTSGSPYEQYF.

As for this clone: At one end the junction does not follow the germline gene, possibly because of a read error. The V call is TRBV7-9, the J call TRBJ1-1; no clear D. There are 13 residues in the CDR3. CDR1 and CDR2 (germline): SEHNR, FQNEAQ (reference sequence). The CDR3 is CSSSTTEDTEAFF. The CDR3 DNA reads as TGTTCCAGCAGCACGACCGAGGACACTGAAGCTTTCTTT.

This clone was counted a single time. The junction shows a germline mismatch at one end, possibly a read error. The genes are TRBV11-3 and TRBJ2-1; 7 bases align to TRBD2. In germline, CDR1 is SGHNT, CDR2 YENEEA. CDR3 length equals 13 residues. The DNA of the CDR3 is TGTGCCAGCAGCGCAGTTGCGGGAGAACCGTCTATCTTC. Translation: CASSAVAGEPSIF.

The V and J genes are TRBV28 and TRBJ1-1, with D unclear. The germline CDR1 and CDR2 sequences are MDHEN and SYDVKM. The CDR3 runs 14 residues. Trimming shortened V by 2 bases and J by 2 bases, and 9 bases separated the two germline ends. The CDR3 sequence: CASSLEVLNTEAFF. CDR3 sequence (DNA): TGTGCCAGCAGTTTAGAGGTTCTAAACACTGAAGCTTTCTTT.

This rearrangement joins TRBV6-5 to TRBJ2-3; D might be TRBD2 (5 bases). The CDR3 consists of 13 residues. Between the trimmed V and J ends, which lost 6 bases and 0 bases, there was a span of 7 bases. CDR1 is MNHEY and CDR2 is SVGAGI in the germline V gene. CDR3 residues: CASSSGSTDTQYF. CDR3 DNA sequence: TGTGCCAGCAGCAGCGGTAGCACAGATACGCAGTATTTT.

Comment on this clone: The missing conserved phenylalanine or tryptophan at the end of this CDR3 makes a read error likely. The gene calls are TRBV7-2 and TRBJ2-7; D perhaps matches TRBD2 (5 bases). Germline V gene data show CDR1 as SGHTA and CDR2 as FQGNSA. This CDR3 spans 14 amino acids. Trimming cost V 10 bases and J 0 bases, with 16 bases left between them. In nucleotides, the CDR3 is TGTGCCACCTCGGCCGGGATTCACTCCTACGAGCAGTACCTC. Its protein product is CATSAGIHSYEQYL.

CDR3 loop: CASSQLSGSYNEQFF. The DNA for the CDR3 is TGTGCCAGCAGCCAACTAAGCGGGAGTTACAATGAGCAGTTCTTC. The gene calls are TRBV14 and TRBJ2-1; 8 bases line up with TRBD2. The J segment lost 4 bases and the V segment lost 2 bases, leaving 4 bases of the junction unmatched. The germline CDR1 and CDR2 sequences are SGHDN and FVKESK. There are 15 residues in the CDR3.

This clone was seen once. The rearrangement joins TRBV18 to TRBJ1-4; no reliable D call. The CDR3 runs to 16 residues. Deletions cut 0 bases from V and 3 bases from J, with 11 bases between. Germline V gene data show CDR1 as KGHSH and CDR2 as LQKENI. CDR3 coding DNA: TGTGCCAGCTCACCACCTGGCAGGTCGGCTAATGAAAAACTGTTTTTT. The encoded protein is CASSPPGRSANEKLFF. Supplemented by reference TRBV18 and TRBJ1-4, the full variable domain reads NAGVMQNPRHLVRRRGQEARLRCSPMKGHSHVYWYRQLPEEGLKFMVYLQKENIIDESGMPKERFSAEFPKEGPSILRIQQVVRGDSAAYFCASSPPGRSANEKLFFGSGTQLSVL.

V and J are TRBV11-2 and TRBJ2-2; the D gene is possibly TRBD1 (8 bases). The CDR3 length is 17 residues. V was shortened by 5 bases and J by 6 bases, with 22 bases between the two germline ends. Germline V gene lookup returns CDR1 SGHAT and CDR2 FQNNGV. The DNA of the CDR3 is TGTGCCAGCAGCCCCCGGGGGGCAGGGGGCGCAGCCGGGGAGCTGTTTTTT. Protein sequence: CASSPRGAGGAAGELFF.